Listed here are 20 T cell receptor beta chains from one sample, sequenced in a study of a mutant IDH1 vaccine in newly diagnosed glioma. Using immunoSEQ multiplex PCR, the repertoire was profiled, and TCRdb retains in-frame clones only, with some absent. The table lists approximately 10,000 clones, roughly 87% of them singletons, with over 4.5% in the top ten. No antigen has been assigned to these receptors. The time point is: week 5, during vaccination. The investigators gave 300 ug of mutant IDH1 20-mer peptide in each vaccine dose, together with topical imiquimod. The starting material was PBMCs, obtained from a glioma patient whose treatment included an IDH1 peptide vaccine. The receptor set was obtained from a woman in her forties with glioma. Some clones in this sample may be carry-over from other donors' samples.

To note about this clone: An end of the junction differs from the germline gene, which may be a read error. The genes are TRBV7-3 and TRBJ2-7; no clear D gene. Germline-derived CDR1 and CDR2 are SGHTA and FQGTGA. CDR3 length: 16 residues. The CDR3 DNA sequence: TGTGCCAGCAGCCTAACACCGACGGGCCAACGGGACGAGCAGTACTTC. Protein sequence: CASSLTPTGQRDEQYF.

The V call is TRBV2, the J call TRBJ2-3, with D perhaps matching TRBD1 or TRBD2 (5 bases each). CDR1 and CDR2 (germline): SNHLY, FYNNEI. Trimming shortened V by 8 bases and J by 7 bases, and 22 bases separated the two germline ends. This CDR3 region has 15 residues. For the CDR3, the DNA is TGTGCCAGCCGGTCCTCACATGGGGGTATAAATACGCAGTATTTT. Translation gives CASRSSHGGINTQYF.

The CDR3 DNA is TGCAGCGTCCAACAGGGGGCGGGGGCCAAAAACATTCAGTACTTC. Amino acids: CSVQQGAGAKNIQYF. The genes are TRBV29-1 and TRBJ2-4; 9 positions agree with TRBD1. Losses at the gene ends were 6 bases for V and 1 base for J; bases not matched to a gene: 7. The CDR3 contains 15 residues. Germline assignment: CDR1 SQVTM and CDR2 ANQGSEA. The full variable domain, with the rest looked up from reference TRBV29-1 and TRBJ2-4, is SAVISQKPSRDICQRGTSLTIQCQVDSQVTMMFWYRQQPGQSLTLIATANQGSEATYESGFVIDKFPISRPNLTFSTLTVSNMSPEDSSIYLCSVQQGAGAKNIQYFGAGTRLSVL.

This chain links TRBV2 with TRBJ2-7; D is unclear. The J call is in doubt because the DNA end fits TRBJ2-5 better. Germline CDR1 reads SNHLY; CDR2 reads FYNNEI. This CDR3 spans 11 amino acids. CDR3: CASSPQETQYF. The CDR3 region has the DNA TGTGCCAGCAGTCCCCAAGAGACCCAGTACTTC.

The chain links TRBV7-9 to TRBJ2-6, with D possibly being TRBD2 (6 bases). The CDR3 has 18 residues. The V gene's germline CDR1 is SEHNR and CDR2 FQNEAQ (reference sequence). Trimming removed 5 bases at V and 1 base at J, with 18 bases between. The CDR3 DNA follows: TGTGCCAGCAGCCCTCGCGGGACCCTTTCTTCTGGGGCCAACGTCCTGACTTTC. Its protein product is CASSPRGTLSSGANVLTF.

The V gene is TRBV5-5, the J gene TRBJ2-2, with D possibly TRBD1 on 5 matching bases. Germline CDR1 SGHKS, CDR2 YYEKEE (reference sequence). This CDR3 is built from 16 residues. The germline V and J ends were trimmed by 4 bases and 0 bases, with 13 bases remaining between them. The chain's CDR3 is CASSRQTDTNTGELFF. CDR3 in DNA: TGTGCCAGCAGCCGTCAGACAGATACGAACACCGGGGAGCTGTTTTTT. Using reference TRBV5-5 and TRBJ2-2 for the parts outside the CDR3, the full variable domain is DAGVTQSPTHLIKTRGQQVTLRCSPISGHKSVSWYQQVLGQGPQFIFQYYEKEERGRGNFPDRFSARQFPNYSSELNVNALLLGDSALYLCASSRQTDTNTGELFFGEGSRLTVL.

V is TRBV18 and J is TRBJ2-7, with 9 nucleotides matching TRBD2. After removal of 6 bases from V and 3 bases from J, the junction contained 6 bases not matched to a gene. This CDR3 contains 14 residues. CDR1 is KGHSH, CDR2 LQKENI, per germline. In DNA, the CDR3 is TGTGCCAGCTCCCGAATAGCGGGGGACTACGAGCAGTACTTC. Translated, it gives CASSRIAGDYEQYF.

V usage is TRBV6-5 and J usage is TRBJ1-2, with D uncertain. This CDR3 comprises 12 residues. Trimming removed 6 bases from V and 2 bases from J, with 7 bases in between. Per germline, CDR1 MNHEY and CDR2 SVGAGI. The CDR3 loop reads CASSPMNYGYTF. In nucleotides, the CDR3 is TGTGCCAGCAGCCCGATGAACTATGGCTACACCTTC.

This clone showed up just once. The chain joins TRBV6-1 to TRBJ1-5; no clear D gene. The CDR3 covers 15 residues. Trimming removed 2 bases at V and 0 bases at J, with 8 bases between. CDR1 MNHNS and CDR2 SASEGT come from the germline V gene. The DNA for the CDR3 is TGTGCCAGCAGTGAACTTTCTTATAGCAATCAGCCCCAGCATTTT. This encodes CASSELSYSNQPQHF.

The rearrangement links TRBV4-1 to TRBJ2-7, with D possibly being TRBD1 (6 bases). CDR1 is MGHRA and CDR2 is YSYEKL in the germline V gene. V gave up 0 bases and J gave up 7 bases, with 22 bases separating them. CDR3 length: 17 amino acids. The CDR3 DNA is TGCGCCAGCAGCCAAGACGTATCCGGGGCCGCGAGGGGGGAGCAGTACTTC. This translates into CASSQDVSGAARGEQYF.

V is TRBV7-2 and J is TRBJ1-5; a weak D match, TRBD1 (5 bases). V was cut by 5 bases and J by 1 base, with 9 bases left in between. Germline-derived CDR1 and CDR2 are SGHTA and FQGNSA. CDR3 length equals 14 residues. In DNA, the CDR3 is TGTGCCAGCAGCGACAGAACGAGCAATCAGCCCCAGCATTTT. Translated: CASSDRTSNQPQHF.

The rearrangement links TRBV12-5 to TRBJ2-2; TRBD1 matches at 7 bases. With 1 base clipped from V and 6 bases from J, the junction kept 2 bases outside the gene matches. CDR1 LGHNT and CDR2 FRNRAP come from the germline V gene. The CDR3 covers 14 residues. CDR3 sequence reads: CASGLGTGAGELFF. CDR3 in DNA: TGTGCTAGTGGTTTGGGGACAGGTGCCGGGGAGCTGTTTTTT.

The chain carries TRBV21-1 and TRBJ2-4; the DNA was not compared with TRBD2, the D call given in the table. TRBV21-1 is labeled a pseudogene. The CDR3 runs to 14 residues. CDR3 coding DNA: TGTGCCAGCAGCAAAGGAAGGCCCCCGGGGATTCAGTACTTC. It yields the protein CASSKGRPPGIQYF.

CDR3: CASSGGRTEAFF. CDR3 bases: TGTGCCAGCAGCGGGGGGAGAACTGAAGCTTTCTTT. This sequence joins TRBV2 and TRBJ1-1; D might be TRBD1 (5 bases). From germline, CDR1 is SNHLY and CDR2 FYNNEI. Trimming took 6 bases from V and 5 from J, leaving 10 bases between them. The CDR3 spans 12 residues.

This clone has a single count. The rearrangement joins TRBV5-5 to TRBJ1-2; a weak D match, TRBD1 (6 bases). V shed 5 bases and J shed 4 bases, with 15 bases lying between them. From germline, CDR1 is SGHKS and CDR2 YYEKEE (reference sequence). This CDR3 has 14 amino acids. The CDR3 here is CASRFGGGGYGYTF. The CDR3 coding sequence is TGTGCCAGCAGGTTTGGTGGGGGCGGCTATGGCTACACCTTC.

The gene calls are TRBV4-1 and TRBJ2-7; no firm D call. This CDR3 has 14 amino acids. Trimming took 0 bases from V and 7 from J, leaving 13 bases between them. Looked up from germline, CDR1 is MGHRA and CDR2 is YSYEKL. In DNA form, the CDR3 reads TGCGCCAGCAGCCAAGACCCCGGAAGGGTGGAGCAGTACTTC. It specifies CASSQDPGRVEQYF.

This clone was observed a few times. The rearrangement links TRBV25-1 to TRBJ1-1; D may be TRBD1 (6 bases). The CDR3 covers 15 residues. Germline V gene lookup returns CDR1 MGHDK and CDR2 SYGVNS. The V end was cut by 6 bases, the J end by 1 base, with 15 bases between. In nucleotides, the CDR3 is TGTGCCAGCAGGCCGAGGAGGGGGGAGAACACTGAAGCTTTCTTT. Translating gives CASRPRRGENTEAFF.

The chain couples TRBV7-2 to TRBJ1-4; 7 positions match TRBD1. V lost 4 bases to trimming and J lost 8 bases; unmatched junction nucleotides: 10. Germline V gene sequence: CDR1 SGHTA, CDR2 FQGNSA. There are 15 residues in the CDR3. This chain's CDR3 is CASSSKGQVGEKLFF. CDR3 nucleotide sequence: TGTGCCAGCAGCTCAAAAGGACAGGTGGGGGAAAAACTGTTTTTT. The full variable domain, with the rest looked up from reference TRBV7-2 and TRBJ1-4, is GAGVSQSPSNKVTEKGKDVELRCDPISGHTALYWYRQSLGQGLEFLIYFQGNSAPDKSGLPSDRFSAERTGGSVSTLTIQRTQQEDSAVYLCASSSKGQVGEKLFFGSGTQLSVL.

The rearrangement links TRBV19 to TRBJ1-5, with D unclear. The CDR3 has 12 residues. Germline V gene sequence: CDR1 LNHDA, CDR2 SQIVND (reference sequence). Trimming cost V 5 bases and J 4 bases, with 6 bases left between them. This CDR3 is CASSPKNQPQHF. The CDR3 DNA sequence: TGTGCCAGTAGTCCCAAAAATCAGCCCCAGCATTTT.

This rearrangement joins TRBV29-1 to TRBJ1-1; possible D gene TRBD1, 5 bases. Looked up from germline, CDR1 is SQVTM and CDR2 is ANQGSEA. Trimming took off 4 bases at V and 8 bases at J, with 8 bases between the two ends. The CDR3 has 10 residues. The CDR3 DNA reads TGCAGCGTTGGGGGGGGAGAAGCTTTCTTT. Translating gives CSVGGGEAFF.